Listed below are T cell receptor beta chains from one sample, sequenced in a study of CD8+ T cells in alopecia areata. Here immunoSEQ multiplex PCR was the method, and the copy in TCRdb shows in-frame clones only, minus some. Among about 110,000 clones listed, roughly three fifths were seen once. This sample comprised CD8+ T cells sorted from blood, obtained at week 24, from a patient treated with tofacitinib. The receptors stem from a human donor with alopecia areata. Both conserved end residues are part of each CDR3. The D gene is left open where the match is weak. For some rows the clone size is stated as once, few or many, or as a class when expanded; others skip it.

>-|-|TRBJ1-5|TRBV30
TGTGCCTGGAGTGCAAACAGGGAACAGCCCCAGCATTTT
CAWSANREQPQHF
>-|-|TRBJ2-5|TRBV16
TGTGCCAGCAGCCGGGACCAGCCGTCGGAGACCCAGTACTTC
CASSRDQPSETQYF
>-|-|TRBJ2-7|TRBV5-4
TGTGCCAGCAGCTTGGACAGGTACGACGAACAGTACTTC
CASSLDRYDEQYF
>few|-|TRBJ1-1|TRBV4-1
TGCGCCAGCAGCCCGCGAGGGGGCACTGAAGCTTTCTTT
CASSPRGGTEAFF
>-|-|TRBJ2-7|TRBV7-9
TGTGCCAGCGGTAGTGCGGCGCGCTACGAGCAGTACTTC
CASGSAARYEQYF
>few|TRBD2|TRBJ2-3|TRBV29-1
TGCAGCGTTGAAGATCTCCGGGGGAGGGGAGATACGCAGTATTTT
CSVEDLRGRGDTQYF
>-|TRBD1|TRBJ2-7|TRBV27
TGTGCCAGCAGCCGGGACAGCTCCTACGAGCAGTACTTC
CASSRDSSYEQYF
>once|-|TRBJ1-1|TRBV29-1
TGCAGCGTTCAGCGGTTCCTGGGACTGATGAACACTGAAGCTTTCTTT
CSVQRFLGLMNTEAFF
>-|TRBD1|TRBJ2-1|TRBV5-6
TGTGCCAGCAGCTTGGAGGACAGGGTCTACAATGAGCAGTTCTTC
CASSLEDRVYNEQFF
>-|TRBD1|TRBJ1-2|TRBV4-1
TGCGCCAGCAGCCGGTCCTGGGACAGCGGGGGCTACACCTTC
CASSRSWDSGGYTF
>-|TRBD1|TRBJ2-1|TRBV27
TGTGCCAGCAGTGGGACAGGGGGGAGGAATGAGCAGTTCTTC
CASSGTGGRNEQFF
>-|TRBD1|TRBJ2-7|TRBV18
TGTGCCAGCTCACCAAAGGACAGGGTCTACGAGCAGTACTTC
CASSPKDRVYEQYF
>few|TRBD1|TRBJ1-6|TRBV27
TGTGCCAGCAGCCTTCGGGACAGGCATTCACCCCTCCACTTT
CASSLRDRHSPLHF
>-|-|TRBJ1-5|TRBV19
TGTGCCTCCCTGGGGAGGGGTAGCAATCAGCCCCAGCATTTT
CASLGRGSNQPQHF
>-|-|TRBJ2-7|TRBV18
TGTGCCAGCTCACCCGGCGGGGAGACCTACGAGCAGTACTTC
CASSPGGETYEQYF
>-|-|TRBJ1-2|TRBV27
TGTGCCACCCGGACAGACTTCTATGGCTACACCTTC
CATRTDFYGYTF
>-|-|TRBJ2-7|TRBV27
TGTGCCAGCAGTTTGGACGGGGTGTCCTACGAGCAGTACTTC
CASSLDGVSYEQYF
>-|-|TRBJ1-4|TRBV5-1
TGCGCCAGCAGCTTGGAGGGGGGACGACCCGAAAAACTGTTTTTT
CASSLEGGRPEKLFF
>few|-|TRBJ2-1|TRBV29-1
TGCAGCGTTGCGGGGGCAGATGGCGATGAGCAGTTCTTC
CSVAGADGDEQFF
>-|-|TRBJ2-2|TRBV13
TGTGCCAGCAGCGTGACAGGTTACACCGGGGAGCTGTTTTTT
CASSVTGYTGELFF
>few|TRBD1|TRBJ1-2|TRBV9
TGTGCCAGCAGCGCCACCGGGACAGGGATCATCTATGGCTACACCTTC
CASSATGTGIIYGYTF
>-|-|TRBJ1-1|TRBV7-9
TGTGCCAGCAGCTTGGGAAGCACTGAAGCTTTCTTT
CASSLGSTEAFF
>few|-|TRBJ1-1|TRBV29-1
TGCAGCGTTGAGCCCGGGACACACAACACTGAAGCTTTCTTT
CSVEPGTHNTEAFF
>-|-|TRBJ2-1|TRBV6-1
TGTGCCAGCACAGCCCCCGGGTCCTACAATGAGCAGTTCTTC
CASTAPGSYNEQFF
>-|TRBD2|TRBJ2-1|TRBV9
TGTGCCAGCAGCATGGGAGGGAATGAGCAGTTCTTC
CASSMGGNEQFF
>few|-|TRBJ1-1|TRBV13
TGTGCCAGCAGCCCAGGTCCGAACACTGAAGCTTTCTTT
CASSPGPNTEAFF
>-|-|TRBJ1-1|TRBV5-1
TGCGCCAGCAGCCCGGGACGCACTGAAGCTTTCTTT
CASSPGRTEAFF
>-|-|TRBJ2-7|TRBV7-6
TGTGCCAGCAGCTTCAGGACGGGGAGCTCCTACGAGCAGTACTTC
CASSFRTGSSYEQYF
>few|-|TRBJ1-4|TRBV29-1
TGCAGCGTTGAAGGTTATGGGGAAAAACTGTTTTTT
CSVEGYGEKLFF
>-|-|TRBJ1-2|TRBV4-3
TGCGCCAGCAGCCCCGAAGACGAGGGGAATGGCTACACCTTC
CASSPEDEGNGYTF
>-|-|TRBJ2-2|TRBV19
TGTGCCAGTAGTAGTCCTGTCACCGGGGAGCTGTTTTTT
CASSSPVTGELFF
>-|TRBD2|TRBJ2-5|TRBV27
TGTGCCAGCAGTGCACTAGCGGTAAAGGCAGAGACCCAGTACTTC
CASSALAVKAETQYF
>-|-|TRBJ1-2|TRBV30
TGTGCCTGGAGTGAGGACCGGGCCCTCCTTAACTATGGCTACACCTTC
CAWSEDRALLNYGYTF
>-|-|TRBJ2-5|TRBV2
TGTGCCAGCACCTCAAGGGACCCTGTGGAGACCCAGTACTTC
CASTSRDPVETQYF
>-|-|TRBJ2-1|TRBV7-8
TGTGCCAGCAGCTTAGGACGGCAGGGGATCTACAATGAGCAGTTCTTC
CASSLGRQGIYNEQFF
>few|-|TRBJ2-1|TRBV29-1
TGCAGCGTTGAGCCCAGGCAAGGCAATGAGCAGTTCTTC
CSVEPRQGNEQFF
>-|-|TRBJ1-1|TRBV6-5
TGTGCCAGCACCCATGAAGGGCTGAACACTGAAGCTTTCTTT
CASTHEGLNTEAFF
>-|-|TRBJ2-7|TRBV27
TGTGCCAGCAGTTTTGACAGGACGTTCCACGAGCAGTACTTC
CASSFDRTFHEQYF
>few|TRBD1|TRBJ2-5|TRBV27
TGTGCCAGCAGCCCGGCCGGGACAGGGGGGCTAGGTGGTCTAACCCAGTACTTC
CASSPAGTGGLGGLTQYF
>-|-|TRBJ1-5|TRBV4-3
TGCGCCAGCAGCCAATTTTGGGCTGGCAATCAGCCCCAGCATTTT
CASSQFWAGNQPQHF
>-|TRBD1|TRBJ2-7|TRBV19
TGTGCCAGTAGCGGGACAGGCCTATCCTACGAGCAGTACTTC
CASSGTGLSYEQYF
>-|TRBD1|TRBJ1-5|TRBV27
TGTGCCAGCAGGACACAGGGGAGCAATCAGCCCCAGCATTTT
CASRTQGSNQPQHF
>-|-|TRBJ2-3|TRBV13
TGTGCCAGCAGCTTTCCGGGTGATACGCAGTATTTT
CASSFPGDTQYF
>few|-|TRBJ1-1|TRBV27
TGTGCCAGCAGTTTATCATCGGGGGCGGTCACTGAAGCTTTCTTT
CASSLSSGAVTEAFF
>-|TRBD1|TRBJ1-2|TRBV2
TGTGCCAGCAGTGGGGGGGACAGGGGACGAAACAACTATGGCTACACCTTC
CASSGGDRGRNNYGYTF
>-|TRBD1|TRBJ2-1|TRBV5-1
TGCGCCAGCAGTTCCTCCGGGACAGACTACAATGAGCAGTTCTTC
CASSSSGTDYNEQFF
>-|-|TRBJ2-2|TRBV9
TGTGCCAGCAGCGTACGGGCGAACGGGGAGCTGTTTTTT
CASSVRANGELFF
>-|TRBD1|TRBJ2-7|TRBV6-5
TGTGCCAGCAGTTACTCGGTGACAGGGGACTACGAGCAGTACTTC
CASSYSVTGDYEQYF